The clone carrying this T cell receptor beta chain has just a few counts. This entry is derived from a study of blood T cell dynamics during melanoma immunotherapy. Study-level background: Metastatic melanoma patients received first-line pembrolizumab or nivolumab plus ipilimumab.

This CDR3 has 13 residues. The trim removed 8 bases at V and 2 bases at J, leaving 4 bases unmatched. Germline V gene lookup returns CDR1 SNHLY and CDR2 FYNNEI. Time point in this sample: week 3, after first cycle of checkpoint inhibitor. Samples come from before therapy and from week 3 after the first blockade cycle. Prior systemic cancer therapy, immunosuppressant use and other active malignancies excluded patients. A fixed DNA input of about 0.35 ug was used per bulk PBMC sample. TCRdb's table, derived via immunoSEQ multiplex PCR, lists solely in-frame clones and lacks some. The sample consists of 14,000 to 15,000 clones, 87% of them appearing once.

The TCR comes from a human donor with melanoma. The V call is TRBV2, the J call TRBJ1-1, with 8 nucleotides matching TRBD1. The sequencing here drew on blood, taken from a patient treated with checkpoint blockade. The CDR3 protein is CASAGQDNTEAFF. The CDR3 DNA reads TGTGCCAGCGCGGGACAGGATAACACTGAAGCTTTCTTT. Looking up the rest from reference TRBV2 and TRBJ1-1 gives the full variable domain: EPEVTQTPSHQVTQMGQEVILRCVPISNHLYFYWYRQILGQKVEFLVSFYNNEISEKSEIFDDQFSVERPDGSNFTLKIRSTKLEDSAMYFCASAGQDNTEAFFGQGTRLTVV.